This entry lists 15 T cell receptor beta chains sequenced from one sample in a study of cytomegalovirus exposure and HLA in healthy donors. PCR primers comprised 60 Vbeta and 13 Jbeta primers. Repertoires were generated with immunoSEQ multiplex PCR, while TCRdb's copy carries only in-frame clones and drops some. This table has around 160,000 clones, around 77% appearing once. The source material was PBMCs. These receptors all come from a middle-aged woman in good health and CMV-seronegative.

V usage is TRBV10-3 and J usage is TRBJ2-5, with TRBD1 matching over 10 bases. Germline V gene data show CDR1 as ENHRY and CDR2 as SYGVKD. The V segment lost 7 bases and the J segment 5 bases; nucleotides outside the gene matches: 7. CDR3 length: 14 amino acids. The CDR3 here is CAIKTGTGEETQYF. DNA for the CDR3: TGTGCCATCAAAACCGGGACAGGGGAGGAGACCCAGTACTTC.

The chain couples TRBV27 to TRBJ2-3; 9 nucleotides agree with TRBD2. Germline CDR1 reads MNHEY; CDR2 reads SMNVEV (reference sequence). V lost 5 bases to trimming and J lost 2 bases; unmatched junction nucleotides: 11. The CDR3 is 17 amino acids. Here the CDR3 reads CASSILSGRGLTDTQYF. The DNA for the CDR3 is TGTGCCAGCAGTATACTTAGCGGGAGAGGGCTCACAGATACGCAGTATTTT.

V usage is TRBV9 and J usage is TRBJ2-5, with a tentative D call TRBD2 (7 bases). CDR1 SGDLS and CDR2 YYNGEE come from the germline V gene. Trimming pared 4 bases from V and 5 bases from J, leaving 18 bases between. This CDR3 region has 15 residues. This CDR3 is CASSQAGGRMETQYF. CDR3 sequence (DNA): TGTGCCAGCAGCCAGGCCGGGGGGCGGATGGAGACCCAGTACTTC.

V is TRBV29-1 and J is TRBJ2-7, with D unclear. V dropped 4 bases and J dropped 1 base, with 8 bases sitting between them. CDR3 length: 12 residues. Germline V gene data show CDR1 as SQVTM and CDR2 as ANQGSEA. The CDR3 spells CSVGADSYEQYF. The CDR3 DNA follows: TGCAGCGTTGGGGCAGATTCCTACGAGCAGTACTTC.

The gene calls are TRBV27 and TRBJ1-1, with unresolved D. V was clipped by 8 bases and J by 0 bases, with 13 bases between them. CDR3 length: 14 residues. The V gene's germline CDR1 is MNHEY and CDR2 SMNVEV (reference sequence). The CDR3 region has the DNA TGTGCCAGCGGACCGGGAGTTATGAACACTGAAGCTTTCTTT. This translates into CASGPGVMNTEAFF.

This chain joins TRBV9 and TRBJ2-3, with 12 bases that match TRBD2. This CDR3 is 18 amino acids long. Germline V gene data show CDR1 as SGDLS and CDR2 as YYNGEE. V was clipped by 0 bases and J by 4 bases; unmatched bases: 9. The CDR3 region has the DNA TGTGCCAGCAGCGTAGCCCCTAGCGGGAGGGCCGGGGCAGATACGCAGTATTTT. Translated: CASSVAPSGRAGADTQYF.

CDR3 in DNA: TGCGCCAGCAGCCGGGACTTCTACGAGCAGTACTTC. It yields the protein CASSRDFYEQYF. V gene TRBV5-1 combines with J gene TRBJ2-7; D is perhaps TRBD2 (6 bases). Germline CDR1 reads SGHRS; CDR2 reads YFSETQ. V was clipped by 4 bases and J by 3 bases, with 8 bases between them. The CDR3 length is 12 residues.

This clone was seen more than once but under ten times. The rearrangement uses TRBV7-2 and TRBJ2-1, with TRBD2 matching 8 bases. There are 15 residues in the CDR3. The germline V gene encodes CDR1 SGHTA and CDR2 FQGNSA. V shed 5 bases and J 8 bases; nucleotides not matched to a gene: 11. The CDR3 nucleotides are TGTGCCAGCAGCCGTCCCGGGACTAGGACATATGAGCAGTTCTTC. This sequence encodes CASSRPGTRTYEQFF.

The CDR3 here is CASSLVQGTETQYF. The CDR3 coding sequence is TGCGCCAGCAGCTTGGTACAGGGGACGGAGACCCAGTACTTC. The V call is TRBV5-1, the J call TRBJ2-5; 7 bases are shared with TRBD1. Germline V CDR1 and CDR2: SGHRS, YFSETQ. V lost 0 bases, J lost 5 bases, and 4 bases stayed unmatched. The CDR3 totals 14 residues.

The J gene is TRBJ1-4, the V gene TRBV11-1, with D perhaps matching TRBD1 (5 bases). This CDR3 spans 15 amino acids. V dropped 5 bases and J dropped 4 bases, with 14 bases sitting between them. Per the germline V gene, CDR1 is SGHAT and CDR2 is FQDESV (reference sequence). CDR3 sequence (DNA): TGTGCCAGCAGCCCCACCGGGGGGATTAATGAAAAACTGTTTTTT. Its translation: CASSPTGGINEKLFF.

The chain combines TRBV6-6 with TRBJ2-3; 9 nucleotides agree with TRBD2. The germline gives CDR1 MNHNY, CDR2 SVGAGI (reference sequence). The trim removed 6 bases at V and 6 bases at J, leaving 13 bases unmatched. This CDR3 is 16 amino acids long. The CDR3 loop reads CASSPPGLAGRDTQYF. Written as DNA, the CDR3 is TGTGCCAGCAGCCCCCCCGGGCTAGCGGGAAGGGATACGCAGTATTTT.

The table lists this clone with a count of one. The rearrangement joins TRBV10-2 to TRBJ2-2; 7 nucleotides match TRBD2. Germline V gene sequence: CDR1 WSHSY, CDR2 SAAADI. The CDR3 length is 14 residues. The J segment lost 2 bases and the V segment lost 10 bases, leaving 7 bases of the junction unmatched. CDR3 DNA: TGCGCCACGAAGCGGGATACTAACACCGGGGAGCTGTTTTTT. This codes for CATKRDTNTGELFF.

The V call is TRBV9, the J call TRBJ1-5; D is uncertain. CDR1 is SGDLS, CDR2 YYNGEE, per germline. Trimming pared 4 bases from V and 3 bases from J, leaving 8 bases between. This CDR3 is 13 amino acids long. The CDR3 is CASSLSFNQPQHF. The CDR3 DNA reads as TGTGCCAGCAGCCTATCCTTCAATCAGCCCCAGCATTTT. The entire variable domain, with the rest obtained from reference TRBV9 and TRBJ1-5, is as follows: DSGVTQTPKHLITATGQRVTLRCSPRSGDLSVYWYQQSLDQGLQFLIQYYNGEERAKGNILERFSAQQFPDLHSELNLSSLELGDSALYFCASSLSFNQPQHFGDGTRLSIL.

CDR3 sequence reads: CASSLSASPTTNEQFF. The CDR3 coding sequence is TGTGCCAGCAGTTTATCGGCTAGCCCTACTACCAATGAGCAGTTCTTC. This chain connects TRBV27 to TRBJ2-1; D is perhaps TRBD2 (5 bases). CDR3 length: 16 amino acids. The germline gives CDR1 MNHEY, CDR2 SMNVEV (reference sequence). V shed 0 bases and J shed 6 bases, with 15 bases lying between them.

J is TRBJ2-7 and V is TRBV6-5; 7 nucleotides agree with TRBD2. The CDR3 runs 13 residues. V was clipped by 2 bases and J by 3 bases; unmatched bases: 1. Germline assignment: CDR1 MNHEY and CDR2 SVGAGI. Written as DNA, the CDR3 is TGTGCCAGCAGTTACGCGGGAGTCTACGAGCAGTACTTC. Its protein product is CASSYAGVYEQYF.